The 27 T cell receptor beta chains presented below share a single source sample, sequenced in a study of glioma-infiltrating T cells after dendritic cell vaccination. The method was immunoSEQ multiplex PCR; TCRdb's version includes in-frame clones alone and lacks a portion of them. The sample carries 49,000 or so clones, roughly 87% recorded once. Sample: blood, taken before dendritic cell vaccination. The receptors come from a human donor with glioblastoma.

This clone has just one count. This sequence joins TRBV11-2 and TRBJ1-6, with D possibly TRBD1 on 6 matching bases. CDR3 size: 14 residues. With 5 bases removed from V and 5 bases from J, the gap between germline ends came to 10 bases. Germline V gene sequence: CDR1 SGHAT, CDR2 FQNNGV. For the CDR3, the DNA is TGTGCCAGCAGCCCCCGACAGGATAATTCACCCCTCCACTTT. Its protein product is CASSPRQDNSPLHF.

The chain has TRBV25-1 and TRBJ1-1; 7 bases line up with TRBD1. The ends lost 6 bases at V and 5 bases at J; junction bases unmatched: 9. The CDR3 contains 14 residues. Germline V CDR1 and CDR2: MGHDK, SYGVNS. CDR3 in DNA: TGTGCCAGCAGCTTGACAGGGATGGGGACTGAAGCTTTCTTT. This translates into CASSLTGMGTEAFF.

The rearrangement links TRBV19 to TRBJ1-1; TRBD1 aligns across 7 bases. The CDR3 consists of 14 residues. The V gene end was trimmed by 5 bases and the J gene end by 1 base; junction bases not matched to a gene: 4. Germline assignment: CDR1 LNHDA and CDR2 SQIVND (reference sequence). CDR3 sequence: CASSPQGGNTEAFF. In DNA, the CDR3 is TGTGCCAGTAGTCCCCAGGGGGGGAACACTGAAGCTTTCTTT.

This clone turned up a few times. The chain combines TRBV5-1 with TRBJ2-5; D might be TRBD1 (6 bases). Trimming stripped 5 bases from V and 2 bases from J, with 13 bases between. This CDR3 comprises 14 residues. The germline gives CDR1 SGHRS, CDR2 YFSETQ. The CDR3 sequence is CASSLRGQQETQYF. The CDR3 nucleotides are TGCGCCAGCAGTCTTCGAGGACAGCAAGAGACCCAGTACTTC.

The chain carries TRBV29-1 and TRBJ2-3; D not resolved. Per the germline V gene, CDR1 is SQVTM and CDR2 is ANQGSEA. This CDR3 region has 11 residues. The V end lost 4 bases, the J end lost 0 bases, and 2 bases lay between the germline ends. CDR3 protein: CSVASTDTQYF. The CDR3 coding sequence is TGCAGCGTTGCTAGCACAGATACGCAGTATTTT.

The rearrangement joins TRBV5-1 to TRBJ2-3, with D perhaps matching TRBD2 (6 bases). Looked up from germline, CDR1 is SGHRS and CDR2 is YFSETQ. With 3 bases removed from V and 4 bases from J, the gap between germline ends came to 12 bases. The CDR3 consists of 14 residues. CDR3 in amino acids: CASSYGSGADTQYF. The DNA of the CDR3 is TGCGCCAGCAGCTACGGTAGCGGTGCAGATACGCAGTATTTT.

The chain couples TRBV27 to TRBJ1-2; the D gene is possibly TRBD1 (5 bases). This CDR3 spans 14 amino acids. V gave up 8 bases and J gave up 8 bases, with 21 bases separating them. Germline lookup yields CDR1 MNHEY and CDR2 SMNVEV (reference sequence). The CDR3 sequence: CASSPGGSQRGYTF. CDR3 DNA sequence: TGTGCCAGCTCGCCGGGGGGGTCTCAGAGGGGCTACACCTTC.

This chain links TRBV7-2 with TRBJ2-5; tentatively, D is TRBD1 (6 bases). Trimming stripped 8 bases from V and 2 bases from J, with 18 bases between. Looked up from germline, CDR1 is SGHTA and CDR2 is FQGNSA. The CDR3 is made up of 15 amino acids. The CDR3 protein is CASAWGQLIQETQYF. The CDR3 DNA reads TGTGCCAGCGCGTGGGGACAACTAATTCAAGAGACCCAGTACTTC.

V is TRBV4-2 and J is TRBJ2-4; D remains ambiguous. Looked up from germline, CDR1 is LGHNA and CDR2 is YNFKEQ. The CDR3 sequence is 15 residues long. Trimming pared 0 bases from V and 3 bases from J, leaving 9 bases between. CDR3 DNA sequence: TGTGCCAGCAGCCAAGATCTTAACAGCAAAAACATTCAGTACTTC. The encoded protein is CASSQDLNSKNIQYF.

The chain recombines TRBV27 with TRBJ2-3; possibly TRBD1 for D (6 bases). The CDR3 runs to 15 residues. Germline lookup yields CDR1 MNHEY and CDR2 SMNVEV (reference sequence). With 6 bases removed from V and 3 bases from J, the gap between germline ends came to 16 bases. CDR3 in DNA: TGTGCCAGCAGCACGCAATCAGGGACAACAGATACGCAGTATTTT. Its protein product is CASSTQSGTTDTQYF.

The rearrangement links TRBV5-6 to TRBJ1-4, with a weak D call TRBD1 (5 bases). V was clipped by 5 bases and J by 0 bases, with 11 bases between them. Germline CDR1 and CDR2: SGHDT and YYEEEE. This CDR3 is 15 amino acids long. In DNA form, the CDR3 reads TGTGCCAGCAGTTCCATGGGGCCAACTAATGAAAAACTGTTTTTT. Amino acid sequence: CASSSMGPTNEKLFF.

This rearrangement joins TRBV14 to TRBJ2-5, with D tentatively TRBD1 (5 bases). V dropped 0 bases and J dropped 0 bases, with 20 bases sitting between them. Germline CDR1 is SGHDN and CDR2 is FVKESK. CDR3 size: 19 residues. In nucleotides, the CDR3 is TGTGCCAGCAGCCAAGATCCTTCCCGACAGCCAGAGTACCAAGAGACCCAGTACTTC. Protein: CASSQDPSRQPEYQETQYF.

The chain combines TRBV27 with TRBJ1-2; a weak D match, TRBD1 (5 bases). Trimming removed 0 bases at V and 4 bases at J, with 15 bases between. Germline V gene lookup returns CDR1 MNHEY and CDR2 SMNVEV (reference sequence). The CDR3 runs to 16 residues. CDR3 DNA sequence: TGTGCCAGCAGTTTATCTACCCAGGGAGGCTCCTATGGCTACACCTTC. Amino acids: CASSLSTQGGSYGYTF.

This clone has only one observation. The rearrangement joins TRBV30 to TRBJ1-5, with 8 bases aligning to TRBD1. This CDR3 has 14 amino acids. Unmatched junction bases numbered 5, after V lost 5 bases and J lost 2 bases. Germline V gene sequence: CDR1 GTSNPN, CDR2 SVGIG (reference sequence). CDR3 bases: TGTGCCTGGGACGTACAGGGGGGCAATCAGCCCCAGCATTTT. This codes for CAWDVQGGNQPQHF. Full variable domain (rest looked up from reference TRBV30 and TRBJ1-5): SQTIHQWPATLVQPVGSPLSLECTVEGTSNPNLYWYRQAAGRGLQLLFYSVGIGQISSEVPQNLSASRPQDRQFILSSKKLLLSDSGFYLCAWDVQGGNQPQHFGDGTRLSIL.

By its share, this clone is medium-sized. CDR3 bases: TGTGCCAGTAGTAGCGGGAGAACCTACAATGAGCAGTTCTTC. Translation: CASSSGRTYNEQFF. This chain connects TRBV19 to TRBJ2-1, with 7 bases aligning to TRBD2. Germline CDR1 and CDR2: LNHDA and SQIVND (reference sequence). Unmatched junction bases numbered 2, after V lost 4 bases and J lost 2 bases. The CDR3 has 14 residues.

The CDR3, as DNA: TGTGCCAGCAGCTTAGAAAGGGGGCAGGGTGAAAAACTGTTTTTT. Encoded protein: CASSLERGQGEKLFF. This rearrangement joins TRBV7-9 to TRBJ1-4; TRBD1 aligns across 7 bases. Unmatched junction bases numbered 6, after V lost 1 base and J lost 7 bases. Germline CDR1 SEHNR, CDR2 FQNEAQ (reference sequence). The CDR3 sequence is 15 residues long. Together with reference TRBV7-9 and TRBJ1-4, the CDR3 gives the full variable domain: DTGVSQNPRHKITKRGQNVTFRCDPISEHNRLYWYRQTLGQGPEFLTYFQNEAQLEKSRLLSDRFSAERPKGSFSTLEIQRTEQGDSAMYLCASSLERGQGEKLFFGSGTQLSVL.

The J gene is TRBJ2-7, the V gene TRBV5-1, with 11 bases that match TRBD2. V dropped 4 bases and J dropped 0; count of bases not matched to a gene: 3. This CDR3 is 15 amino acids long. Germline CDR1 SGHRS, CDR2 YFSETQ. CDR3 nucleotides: TGCGCCAGCAGCACGACTAGCGGGGTCTCCTACGAGCAGTACTTC. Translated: CASSTTSGVSYEQYF.

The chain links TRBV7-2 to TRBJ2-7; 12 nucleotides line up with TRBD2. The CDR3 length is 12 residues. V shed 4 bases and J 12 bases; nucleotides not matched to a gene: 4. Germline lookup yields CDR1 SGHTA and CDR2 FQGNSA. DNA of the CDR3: TGTGCCAGCAGCTCCCCTAGCGGGAGGGTGTACTTC. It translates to CASSSPSGRVYF.

CDR3 amino acids: CASSIRLGGDTEAFF. CDR3 coding DNA: TGTGCCAGTAGTATACGACTCGGGGGAGACACTGAAGCTTTCTTT. V usage is TRBV19 and J usage is TRBJ1-1; possible D gene TRBD1, 5 bases. V was shortened by 2 bases and J by 3 bases, with 13 bases between the two germline ends. Germline loops: CDR1 LNHDA, CDR2 SQIVND (reference sequence). CDR3 size: 15 residues.

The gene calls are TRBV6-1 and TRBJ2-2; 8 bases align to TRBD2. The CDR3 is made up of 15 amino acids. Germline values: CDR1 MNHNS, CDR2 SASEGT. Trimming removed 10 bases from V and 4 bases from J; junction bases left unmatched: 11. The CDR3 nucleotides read TGTGCCACCCTCCCAGCGGGAGTTACCACCGGGGAGCTGTTTTTT. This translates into CATLPAGVTTGELFF.

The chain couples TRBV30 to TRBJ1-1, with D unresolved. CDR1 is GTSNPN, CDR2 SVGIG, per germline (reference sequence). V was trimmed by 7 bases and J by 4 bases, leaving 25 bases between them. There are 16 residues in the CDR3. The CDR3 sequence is CAFNRKIGAEGTEAFF. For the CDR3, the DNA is TGTGCCTTTAACCGTAAGATTGGAGCCGAGGGCACTGAAGCTTTCTTT.

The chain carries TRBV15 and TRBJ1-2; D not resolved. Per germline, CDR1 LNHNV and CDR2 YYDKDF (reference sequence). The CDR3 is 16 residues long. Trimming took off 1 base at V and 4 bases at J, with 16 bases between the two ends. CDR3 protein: CATSRGGQVGSYGYTF. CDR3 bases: TGTGCCACCAGCAGAGGTGGCCAGGTTGGGAGCTATGGCTACACCTTC.

The CDR3 reads CAISESHRQVNTGELFF. CDR3 bases: TGTGCCATCAGTGAGTCGCACCGACAGGTGAACACCGGGGAGCTGTTTTTT. The chain has TRBV10-3 and TRBJ2-2, with a weak D call TRBD1 (6 bases). V was shortened by 0 bases and J by 1 base, with 12 bases between the two germline ends. Germline CDR1 ENHRY, CDR2 SYGVKD. This CDR3 is built from 17 residues.

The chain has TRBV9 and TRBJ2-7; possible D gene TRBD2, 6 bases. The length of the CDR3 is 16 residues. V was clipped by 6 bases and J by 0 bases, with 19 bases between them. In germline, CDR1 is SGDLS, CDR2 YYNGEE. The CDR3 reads CASTRRAAGASYEQYF. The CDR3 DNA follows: TGTGCCAGCACCAGGAGGGCAGCGGGTGCCTCCTACGAGCAGTACTTC.

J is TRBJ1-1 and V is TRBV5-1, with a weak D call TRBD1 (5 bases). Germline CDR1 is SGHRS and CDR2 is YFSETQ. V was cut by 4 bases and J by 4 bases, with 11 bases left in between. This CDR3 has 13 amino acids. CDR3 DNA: TGCGCCAGCAGCCCAGGGTTGCCCACTGAAGCTTTCTTT. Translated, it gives CASSPGLPTEAFF.

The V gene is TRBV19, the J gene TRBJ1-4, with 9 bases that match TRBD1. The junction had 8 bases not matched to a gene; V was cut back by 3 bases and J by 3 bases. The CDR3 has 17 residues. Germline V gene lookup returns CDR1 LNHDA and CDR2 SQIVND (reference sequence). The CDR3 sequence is CASSMKGQGFANEKLFF. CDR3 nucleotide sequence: TGTGCCAGTAGTATGAAGGGACAGGGCTTCGCTAATGAAAAACTGTTTTTT.

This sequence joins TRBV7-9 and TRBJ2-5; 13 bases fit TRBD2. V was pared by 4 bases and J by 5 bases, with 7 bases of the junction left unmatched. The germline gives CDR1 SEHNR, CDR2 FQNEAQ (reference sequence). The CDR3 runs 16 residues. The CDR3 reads CASSSQQTSGRETQYF. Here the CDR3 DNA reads TGTGCCAGCAGCTCGCAACAGACTAGCGGGAGGGAGACCCAGTACTTC.